This T cell receptor beta chain was captured in a study of long-term antiretroviral therapy in people with HIV. CDR1 is SGDLS and CDR2 is YYNGEE in the germline V gene. The CDR3 runs 13 residues. The ends were cut back, 0 bases at V and 7 bases at J, with 10 bases in the middle. The assay used was immunoSEQ (version v3.0), run at survey level. Repertoires were generated with immunoSEQ multiplex PCR, while TCRdb's copy carries only in-frame clones and drops some. The data hold 20,000 or so clones, with around 79% observed a single time. Source: unsorted PBMCs, taken at the start of antiretroviral therapy, before treatment. The chain uses TRBV9 and TRBJ1-1; D is uncertain. This clonotype was sampled from a man younger than 35 with HIV. CDR3 bases: TGTGCCAGCAGCGTAGGAGAAGGGAGTGAAGCTTTCTTT. It is translated as CASSVGEGSEAFF.